This T cell receptor (beta chain) was sequenced in a study of cytomegalovirus exposure and HLA in healthy donors. Study results and caveats: Per published reports, the classifier diagnosed cytomegalovirus status with high specificity and sensitivity. An ancestry cluster, one associated with Asian ancestry, reportedly showed fewer N-insertions than the roughly 700-donor mean in a later analysis. A previous analysis found most TCR beta V segments productive roughly 87% or roughly 30% of the time.

Worth noting for this clone: Its target is unknown.

Primers for the PCR totalled 60 Vbeta and 13 Jbeta. Method: immunoSEQ multiplex PCR; TCRdb's copy keeps in-frame clones and lacks some. Here the sample spans 100,000 or so clones, approximately 66% being singletons. This CDR3 comprises 13 residues. V lost 0 bases and J lost 4, with 6 bases in between. The germline V gene encodes CDR1 LNHDA and CDR2 SQIVND (reference sequence). The sequence derives from a man aged 40-55 years in good health and CMV-seropositive. This sequence joins TRBV19 and TRBJ1-1; D might be TRBD1 (5 bases). Sequenced input: PBMCs. Here the CDR3 DNA reads TGTGCCAGTAGTATAGAGGGGCTCACTGAAGCTTTCTTT. Translation gives CASSIEGLTEAFF.